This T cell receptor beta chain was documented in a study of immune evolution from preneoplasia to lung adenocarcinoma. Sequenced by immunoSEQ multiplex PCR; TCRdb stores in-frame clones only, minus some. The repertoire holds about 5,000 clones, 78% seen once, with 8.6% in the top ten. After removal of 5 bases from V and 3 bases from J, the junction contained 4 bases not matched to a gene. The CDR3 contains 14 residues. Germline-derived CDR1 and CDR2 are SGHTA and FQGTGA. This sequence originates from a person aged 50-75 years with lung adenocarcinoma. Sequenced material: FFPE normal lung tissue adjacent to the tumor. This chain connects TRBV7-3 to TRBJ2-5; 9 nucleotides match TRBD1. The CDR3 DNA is TGTGCCAGCAGCCCGACAGGGGGTAAAGAGACCCAGTACTTC. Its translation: CASSPTGGKETQYF. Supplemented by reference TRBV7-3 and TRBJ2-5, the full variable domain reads GAGVSQTPSNKVTEKGKYVELRCDPISGHTALYWYRQSLGQGPEFLIYFQGTGAADDSGLPNDRFFAVRPEGSVSTLKIQRTERGDSAVYLCASSPTGGKETQYFGPGTRLLVL.